The 7 T cell receptor beta chains below all came from one sample that was sequenced in a study of shared clonotypes between healthy human individuals. Produced via immunoSEQ multiplex PCR; TCRdb's table is partial and in-frame only. The table records about 690,000 clones, 80% to 95% of them present only once. The specimen sequenced was memory CD8+ T cells from PBMCs. The subset denotes: CD45RO+ cells pooled with CCR7-negative TemRA cells. The receptor source for this set is a man between 18 and 35 years old in good health. Some clones in this sample may be carry-over from other donors' samples.

The chain is built from TRBV6-1 and TRBJ2-7; TRBD2 might be the D (6 bases). From germline, CDR1 is MNHNS and CDR2 SASEGT. Trimming shortened V by 4 bases and J by 2 bases, and 15 bases separated the two germline ends. The CDR3 covers 15 residues. CDR3 sequence (DNA): TGTGCCAGCAGTGTCCGGCCGGGGGTGACCTACGAGCAGTACTTC. It encodes CASSVRPGVTYEQYF.

V and J are TRBV7-9 and TRBJ2-1, with unresolved D. V was trimmed by 5 bases and J by 3 bases, leaving 14 bases between them. Germline assignment: CDR1 SEHNR and CDR2 FQNEAQ (reference sequence). The length of the CDR3 is 15 residues. The CDR3, as DNA: TGTGCCAGCAGCCCCCGGACCGCCGGCTACAATGAGCAGTTCTTC. Residues: CASSPRTAGYNEQFF.

V is TRBV6-6 and J is TRBJ1-2; D not resolved. There are 15 residues in the CDR3. The ends were cut back, 6 bases at V and 2 bases at J, with 16 bases in the middle. Germline CDR1 MNHNY, CDR2 SVGAGI (reference sequence). The CDR3 sequence: CASSYGGVNNYGYTF. The CDR3 DNA sequence: TGTGCCAGCAGCTACGGCGGAGTCAACAACTATGGCTACACCTTC.

This sequence joins TRBV2 and TRBJ2-7; 11 nucleotides align to TRBD1. In germline, CDR1 is SNHLY, CDR2 FYNNEI. CDR3 length: 14 residues. Unmatched junction bases numbered 3, after V lost 5 bases and J lost 3 bases. CDR3 sequence: CASSTGTGGYEQYF. CDR3 sequence (DNA): TGTGCCAGCAGTACCGGGACAGGGGGCTACGAGCAGTACTTC.

The CDR3 DNA reads as TGTGCCATCAGTGACCCTGGGACTAGCGGAAACTCCTACAATGAGCAGTTCTTC. Translation: CAISDPGTSGNSYNEQFF. V is TRBV10-3 and J is TRBJ2-1, with 11 positions matching TRBD2. This CDR3 spans 18 amino acids. The junction had 7 bases not matched to a gene; V was cut back by 3 bases and J by 0 bases. Germline values: CDR1 ENHRY, CDR2 SYGVKD.

The rearrangement uses TRBV4-2 and TRBJ2-7; D remains ambiguous. CDR1 LGHNA and CDR2 YNFKEQ come from the germline V gene. Trimming stripped 5 bases from V and 1 base from J, with 6 bases between. The CDR3 has 12 residues. CDR3 residues: CASSDGSYEQYF. The CDR3 DNA sequence: TGTGCCAGCAGCGATGGGTCCTACGAGCAGTACTTC.

The chain is built from TRBV7-8 and TRBJ2-1, with D unresolved. The CDR3 length is 9 residues. Per germline, CDR1 SGHVS and CDR2 FQNEAQ. Trimming shortened V by 7 bases and J by 10 bases, and 5 bases separated the two germline ends. CDR3 residues: CASIPEQFF. DNA of the CDR3: TGTGCCAGCATACCCGAGCAGTTCTTC.